These 17 T cell receptor beta chains originate from one sample sequenced in a study of shared clonotypes between healthy human individuals. Libraries were prepared by immunoSEQ multiplex PCR; TCRdb keeps only in-frame clonotypes and omits some of them. This table has 1.6 million or so clones, roughly 97% appearing once. Sequenced material: naive CD4+ T cells sorted from blood. Regarding subset: CD45RA+ positively selected. These receptors were taken from a man aged 25 to 40 in good health.

V gene TRBV5-1 combines with J gene TRBJ2-1, with TRBD1 matching 8 bases. V was pared by 0 bases and J by 6 bases, with 29 bases of the junction left unmatched. From germline, CDR1 is SGHRS and CDR2 YFSETQ. The length of the CDR3 is 23 residues. As DNA, the CDR3 is TGCGCCAGCAGCTTGGACTATCTGCCCCGGACAGGGATAAGGGTCGGGTTTCGCAATGAGCAGTTCTTC. It is translated as CASSLDYLPRTGIRVGFRNEQFF. The full variable domain, its missing parts supplied by reference TRBV5-1 and TRBJ2-1, is KAGVTQTPRYLIKTRGQQVTLSCSPISGHRSVSWYQQTPGQGLQFLFEYFSETQRNKGNFPGRFSGRQFSNSRSEMNVSTLELGDSALYLCASSLDYLPRTGIRVGFRNEQFFGPGTRLTVL.

In its sample, this clone was seen once. The sample holds other DNA sequences that translate to the same CDR3. The J gene is TRBJ2-2, the V gene TRBV9; D gene unclear. The germline gives CDR1 SGDLS, CDR2 YYNGEE. V lost 0 bases to trimming and J lost 3 bases, with 3 bases between them. The CDR3 extends over 13 amino acids. The CDR3 DNA reads as TGTGCCAGCAGCGTAGTCTACACCGGGGAGCTGTTTTTT. It is translated as CASSVVYTGELFF.

The rearrangement links TRBV7-2 to TRBJ2-7, with TRBD2 as a possible D gene (6 bases). CDR1 is SGHTA, CDR2 FQGNSA, per germline. Trimming shortened V by 1 base and J by 3 bases, and 13 bases separated the two germline ends. This CDR3 has 15 residues. The chain's CDR3 is CASSLEDGGFYEQYF. The DNA of the CDR3 is TGTGCCAGCAGCTTAGAGGATGGAGGGTTCTACGAGCAGTACTTC.

CDR3 residues: CASSLPSGRPSSYEQYF. CDR3 sequence (DNA): TGTGCCAGCAGCTTACCTAGCGGGAGGCCGAGCTCCTACGAGCAGTACTTC. The genes are TRBV7-2 and TRBJ2-7; 11 nucleotides align to TRBD2. Germline V gene data show CDR1 as SGHTA and CDR2 as FQGNSA. V lost 2 bases and J lost 0; bases outside the gene matches: 6. The CDR3 consists of 17 residues.

This chain uses TRBV4-1 with TRBJ1-1; 7 nucleotides agree with TRBD1. From germline, CDR1 is MGHRA and CDR2 YSYEKL. CDR3 length equals 16 residues. Germline trimming cut 0 bases from V and 10 bases from J; bases unmatched to any gene: 14. CDR3: CASSQDPGTQGGRAFF. DNA of the CDR3: TGCGCCAGCAGCCAAGATCCGGGGACCCAGGGGGGCAGAGCTTTCTTT.

The chain carries TRBV19 and TRBJ2-3; no clear D. CDR1 and CDR2 from the germline V gene are LNHDA and SQIVND (reference sequence). The CDR3 covers 13 residues. The V and J ends lost 3 bases and 5 bases respectively, with 9 bases between them. The DNA of the CDR3 is TGTGCCAGTAGTATGCCCGGTCAAGATACGCAGTATTTT. It codes for CASSMPGQDTQYF.

The V gene is TRBV5-1, the J gene TRBJ2-7; 7 nucleotides line up with TRBD2. V shed 2 bases, J shed 4 bases, and the junction held 6 bases outside the gene matches. Germline V gene lookup returns CDR1 SGHRS and CDR2 YFSETQ. CDR3 length equals 14 residues. The CDR3 DNA follows: TGCGCCAGCAGCTTCGGCGGGAGAAGATACGAGCAGTACTTC. Its protein is CASSFGGRRYEQYF.

The chain combines TRBV2 with TRBJ2-1; 12 bases are shared with TRBD1. The J segment lost 7 bases and the V segment lost 8 bases, leaving 6 bases of the junction unmatched. The CDR3 has 14 amino acids. From germline, CDR1 is SNHLY and CDR2 FYNNEI. The CDR3 nucleotides read TGTGCCAGCGCGCGGGACAGGGGGCTAAATGAGCAGTTCTTC. Translating it yields CASARDRGLNEQFF. Based on the CDR3 plus reference TRBV2 and TRBJ2-1, the full variable domain is EPEVTQTPSHQVTQMGQEVILRCVPISNHLYFYWYRQILGQKVEFLVSFYNNEISEKSEIFDDQFSVERPDGSNFTLKIRSTKLEDSAMYFCASARDRGLNEQFFGPGTRLTVL.

The chain uses TRBV5-1 and TRBJ2-7; 14 positions match TRBD2. J lost 6 bases, V lost 3 bases, and 5 bases had no gene match. CDR1 is SGHRS and CDR2 is YFSETQ in the germline V gene. The CDR3 is 15 residues long. DNA for the CDR3: TGCGCCAGCAGCTCGGGGACTAGCGGGAGTGGCGAGCAGTACTTC. It translates to CASSSGTSGSGEQYF.

This chain uses TRBV28 with TRBJ2-7; 7 bases match TRBD2. Looked up from germline, CDR1 is MDHEN and CDR2 is SYDVKM. The length of the CDR3 is 13 residues. J gave up 3 bases and V 6 bases, and 5 bases lay outside the gene matches. CDR3 DNA sequence: TGTGCCAGCAGACCTACTAGCGTCTACGAGCAGTACTTC. Amino acids: CASRPTSVYEQYF.

This chain connects TRBV28 to TRBJ2-7, with D possibly being TRBD2 (5 bases). CDR1 MDHEN and CDR2 SYDVKM come from the germline V gene. The CDR3 totals 15 residues. Between the trimmed V and J ends, which lost 5 bases and 2 bases, there was a span of 16 bases. This chain's CDR3 is CASSEGPPSTYEQYF. CDR3 DNA: TGTGCCAGCAGTGAGGGTCCTCCCAGCACCTACGAGCAGTACTTC.

The chain uses TRBV2 and TRBJ1-1, with 11 bases fitting TRBD1. This CDR3 is built from 14 residues. V shed 8 bases, J shed 2 bases, and the junction held 4 bases outside the gene matches. Germline V gene lookup returns CDR1 SNHLY and CDR2 FYNNEI. The CDR3 spells CASLRTGGNTEAFF. CDR3 DNA sequence: TGTGCCAGCCTTAGGACAGGGGGCAACACTGAAGCTTTCTTT.

The chain carries TRBV5-1 and TRBJ2-7; TRBD1 or TRBD2 may be the D gene (6 bases each). The CDR3 length is 15 residues. The V and J ends lost 0 bases and 2 bases respectively, with 12 bases between them. Germline V gives CDR1 SGHRS, CDR2 YFSETQ. This chain's CDR3 is CASSLAGGTTYEQYF. CDR3 sequence (DNA): TGCGCCAGCAGCTTGGCCGGGGGCACGACCTACGAGCAGTACTTC.

CDR3 residues: CASESTGALYGYTF. CDR3 nucleotides: TGTGCCAGCGAATCGACAGGGGCTCTCTATGGCTACACCTTC. This rearrangement joins TRBV18 to TRBJ1-2, with 8 bases lining up with TRBD1. The CDR3 is 14 residues long. CDR1 is KGHSH, CDR2 LQKENI, per germline. V shed 8 bases, J shed 4 bases, and the junction held 9 bases outside the gene matches.

This chain connects TRBV27 to TRBJ2-7; D call uncertain. Trimming removed 9 bases at V and 3 bases at J, with 9 bases between. The germline CDR1 and CDR2 sequences are MNHEY and SMNVEV (reference sequence). This CDR3 spans 11 amino acids. The CDR3 nucleotides are TGTGCCAGGACAAACTTCTACGAGCAGTACTTC. Amino acids: CARTNFYEQYF.

This chain links TRBV6-5 with TRBJ2-7, with TRBD2 as a possible D gene (6 bases). Germline loops: CDR1 MNHEY, CDR2 SVGAGI. Trimming took off 4 bases at V and 6 bases at J, with 16 bases between the two ends. CDR3 length: 14 residues. CDR3 in amino acids: CASSWEVGGPEQYF. CDR3 sequence (DNA): TGTGCCAGCAGTTGGGAAGTCGGAGGGCCCGAGCAGTACTTC.

The chain combines TRBV2 with TRBJ1-5; tentatively, D is TRBD1 (5 bases). Trimming took off 5 bases at V and 0 bases at J, with 11 bases between the two ends. Germline assignment: CDR1 SNHLY and CDR2 FYNNEI. This CDR3 contains 15 residues. CDR3 residues: CASSSLQVSNQPQHF. CDR3 DNA sequence: TGTGCCAGCAGTTCACTACAGGTTAGCAATCAGCCCCAGCATTTT.